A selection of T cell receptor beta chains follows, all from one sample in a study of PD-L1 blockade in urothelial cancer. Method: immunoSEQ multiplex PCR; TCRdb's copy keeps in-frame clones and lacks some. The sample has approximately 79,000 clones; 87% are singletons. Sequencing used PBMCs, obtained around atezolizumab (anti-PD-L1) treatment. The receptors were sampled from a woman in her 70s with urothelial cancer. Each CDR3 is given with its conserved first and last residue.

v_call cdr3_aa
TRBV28 CASTPGGLRSIFYEQYF
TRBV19 CASSWGVTGELFF
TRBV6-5 CASSYEGIDTQYF
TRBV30 CAWGPSGTSGRAYNEQFF
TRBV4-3 CASSQVLGGGYEQYF
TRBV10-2 CASGWTGYNEQFF
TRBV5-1 CASRSVQGGITDTQYF
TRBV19 CASSTGYTEAFF
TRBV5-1 CASSPGLAGYQETQYF
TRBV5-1 CASRGDGKPSF
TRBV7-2 CASSLGEGGNTIYF